The T cell receptor (beta chain) under discussion was sequenced for a study of blood T cells in healthy people across ages. Study details: About one barcoded TCR beta cDNA was captured per two T cells.

A second PCR of roughly 7 to 11 cycles used a sample-barcoded 5' primer and a J-beta primer mix. MiXCR was run by TCRdb on the 5' RACE reads, yielding one entry per CDR3 protein. Here the sample spans over 1.5 million distinct CDR3 sequences, roughly 50% being singletons. This clonotype was picked up a small number of times. Its antigen is not known. Germline V gives CDR1 MNHNY, CDR2 SVGAGI (reference sequence). V was pared by 7 bases and J by 7 bases, with 3 bases of the junction left unmatched. The CDR3 is 12 residues long. Study results and limitations: It was the long-lived donors that had more naive CD4+ cells and higher diversity than aged donors.

The sequence derives from a woman aged 40 to 50 in good health. The chain is built from TRBV6-6 and TRBJ2-1; TRBD1 aligns across 8 bases. Material: blood. CDR3 in amino acids: CASTNRGNEQFF. CDR3 DNA: TGTGCCAGCACCAACAGGGGGAATGAGCAGTTCTTC.